Following are 15 T cell receptor beta chains from one sample sequenced in a study of shared clonotypes between healthy human individuals. The method was immunoSEQ multiplex PCR; TCRdb's version includes in-frame clones alone and lacks a portion of them. Here the sample spans fewer than 1 million clones, about 96% being singletons. In the naive CD8 group, cells lacked CD45RO and were positively selected for CCR7, so terminally differentiated effector memory CD45RA+ cells were left out. Sequenced: naive CD8+ T cells sorted from blood. Receptors were obtained from a man aged 30 to 39 in good health.

This clone was detected only a few times. The chain employs TRBV6-5 and TRBJ1-2; D is uncertain. Deletions cut 7 bases from V and 8 bases from J, with 17 bases between. Germline CDR1 is MNHEY and CDR2 is SVGAGI. There are 13 residues in the CDR3. DNA for the CDR3: TGTGCCAGCAACTCATACGGTGGAGACGGCTACACCTTC. Its protein product is CASNSYGGDGYTF.

J is TRBJ2-1 and V is TRBV6-5; D unresolved. The V end was cut by 0 bases, the J end by 3 bases, with 12 bases between. This CDR3 has 16 residues. CDR1 and CDR2 (germline): MNHEY, SVGAGI. The CDR3 DNA reads TGTGCCAGCAGTTACTCGGGAAGGAGTTTCTACAATGAGCAGTTCTTC. Translating gives CASSYSGRSFYNEQFF.

The V and J genes are TRBV7-5 and TRBJ2-7; the D call TRBD2 from the table was never checked on the DNA. TRBV7-5 corresponds to a pseudogene. The CDR3 extends over 18 amino acids. The CDR3 here is CVRSSPGPAGPGTYEQYF. CDR3 DNA: TGTGTCAGAAGCTCACCCGGCCCGGCGGGCCCGGGGACCTACGAGCAGTACTTC.

This chain uses TRBV9 with TRBJ2-7; TRBD2 aligns across 7 bases. The junction had 8 bases not matched to a gene; V was cut back by 1 base and J by 1 base. The CDR3 is 16 amino acids. Per germline, CDR1 SGDLS and CDR2 YYNGEE. CDR3 sequence reads: CASSVSGGRASYEQYF. The CDR3, as DNA: TGTGCCAGCAGCGTATCGGGCGGGAGAGCATCCTACGAGCAGTACTTC.

V usage is TRBV29-1 and J usage is TRBJ2-1; D call uncertain. Looked up from germline, CDR1 is SQVTM and CDR2 is ANQGSEA. The CDR3 has 13 amino acids. V lost 4 bases to trimming and J lost 0 bases, with 7 bases between them. The CDR3 region has the DNA TGCAGCGTTGTAACCCCCTCCTACAATGAGCAGTTCTTC. Translating it yields CSVVTPSYNEQFF.

The chain is built from TRBV27 and TRBJ1-4; D unclear. The CDR3 spans 13 residues. The germline V and J ends were trimmed by 3 bases and 7 bases, with 9 bases remaining between them. Germline V gives CDR1 MNHEY, CDR2 SMNVEV (reference sequence). As DNA, the CDR3 is TGTGCCAGCAGTTTGGGAGTGGCTGAAAAACTGTTTTTT. This translates into CASSLGVAEKLFF.

The CDR3 DNA reads as TGTGCTAGTGGTTTGTTACCAGGTCGAAGCTCCTACGAGCAGTACTTC. Translating gives CASGLLPGRSSYEQYF. The chain carries TRBV12-5 and TRBJ2-7; D gene unclear. CDR3 length: 16 amino acids. CDR1 and CDR2 (germline): LGHNT, FRNRAP. Trimming removed 2 bases at V and 0 bases at J, with 14 bases between. Together with reference TRBV12-5 and TRBJ2-7, the CDR3 gives the full variable domain: DARVTQTPRHKVTEMGQEVTMRCQPILGHNTVFWYRQTMMQGLELLAYFRNRAPLDDSGMPKDRFSAEMPDATLATLKIQPSEPRDSAVYFCASGLLPGRSSYEQYFGPGTRLTVT.

The chain carries TRBV28 and TRBJ1-2, with 7 bases that match TRBD1. Losses at the gene ends were 5 bases for V and 4 bases for J; bases not matched to a gene: 7. The CDR3 consists of 14 residues. The germline CDR1 and CDR2 sequences are MDHEN and SYDVKM. The CDR3 sequence is CASSLTGVSYGYTF. CDR3 nucleotide sequence: TGTGCCAGCAGTCTCACAGGGGTGAGCTATGGCTACACCTTC.

The chain uses TRBV5-5 and TRBJ2-7; 9 nucleotides match TRBD2. The CDR3 length is 14 residues. Trimming cost V 1 base and J 2 bases; bases outside gene matches: 1. CDR1 and CDR2 (germline): SGHKS, YYEKEE (reference sequence). The CDR3 nucleotides read TGTGCCAGCAGCTTGTCTAGCGGGACCTACGAGCAGTACTTC. Encoded protein: CASSLSSGTYEQYF.

The genes are TRBV7-9 and TRBJ2-7; the match to TRBD1 covers 8 bases. This CDR3 is built from 15 residues. Germline V CDR1 and CDR2: SEHNR, FQNEAQ (reference sequence). Germline trimming cut 5 bases from V and 4 bases from J; bases unmatched to any gene: 10. Here the CDR3 DNA reads TGTGCCAGCAGCCCGAGGACAGGGAAGTCATACGAGCAGTACTTC. Translated, it gives CASSPRTGKSYEQYF.

The rearrangement links TRBV12-1 to TRBJ2-3; the table's D call of TRBD2 was not tested on the DNA. TRBV12-1 is designated a pseudogene. The length of the CDR3 is 16 residues. The CDR3 DNA sequence: TGTGCCAGCAGCTCTTTAGCGGGAACCTCCACAGATACGCAGTATTTT. Protein: CASSSLAGTSTDTQYF.

The rearrangement joins TRBV2 to TRBJ2-7, with TRBD1 matching over 8 bases. Germline CDR1 SNHLY, CDR2 FYNNEI. Trimming at V came to 4 bases and at J to 0 bases, leaving 5 bases not matched to a gene. CDR3 length: 15 residues. CDR3 sequence reads: CASSGGDRFSYEQYF. DNA of the CDR3: TGTGCCAGCAGTGGAGGGGACAGGTTCTCCTACGAGCAGTACTTC.

CDR3 nucleotide sequence: TGTGCCAGCAGCCCACCCGGGACAGGGGGAGGCGGGGAGCTGTTTTTT. Its translation: CASSPPGTGGGGELFF. The chain carries TRBV7-9 and TRBJ2-2; 11 bases line up with TRBD1. Germline V gene lookup returns CDR1 SEHNR and CDR2 FQNEAQ (reference sequence). V lost 5 bases, J lost 7 bases, and 9 bases stayed unmatched. The CDR3 is 16 amino acids.

V and J are TRBV5-1 and TRBJ2-5, with D maybe TRBD1 (6 bases). V was clipped by 5 bases and J by 5 bases, with 19 bases between them. The CDR3 has 15 amino acids. Germline-derived CDR1 and CDR2 are SGHRS and YFSETQ. The CDR3 region has the DNA TGCGCCAGCAGTCAGGACAGCCCAAAGGTGGAGACCCAGTACTTC. It codes for CASSQDSPKVETQYF.

V gene TRBV29-1 combines with J gene TRBJ2-5; 8 positions match TRBD2. Per germline, CDR1 SQVTM and CDR2 ANQGSEA. Losses at the gene ends were 0 bases for V and 1 base for J; bases not matched to a gene: 7. CDR3 length: 16 amino acids. This chain's CDR3 is CSVEDLPGGLQETQYF. CDR3 DNA sequence: TGCAGCGTTGAAGATCTACCGGGAGGGCTCCAAGAGACCCAGTACTTC. Full variable domain (rest looked up from reference TRBV29-1 and TRBJ2-5): SAVISQKPSRDICQRGTSLTIQCQVDSQVTMMFWYRQQPGQSLTLIATANQGSEATYESGFVIDKFPISRPNLTFSTLTVSNMSPEDSSIYLCSVEDLPGGLQETQYFGPGTRLLVL.